The clone carrying this TCR beta chain has more than one count but fewer than ten. The antigen is undetermined. Isolating PBMCs gave at least 6 million of these cells per sample. Total RNA extracted from each sample amounted to at least 6 micrograms. Deletions cut 5 bases from V and 0 bases from J, with 11 bases between. The CDR3 runs to 13 residues. Germline CDR1 and CDR2: SQVTM and ANQGSEA. Combining a sample-barcoded 5' primer with a J-beta primer mix, a second PCR ran for roughly 7 to 12 cycles. One entry per CDR3 protein results from TCRdb running MiXCR on the 5' RACE reads. This table has some 700,000 distinct CDR3 sequences, about 24% appearing once. This sample was included in a study of blood T cells in healthy people across ages. Study results and limitations: Higher diversity, along with more naive CD4+ cells, distinguished long-lived donors from aged donors.

Sequenced material: blood. The sequence was obtained from a man aged 70-80 years in good health. The chain employs TRBV29-1 and TRBJ2-7, with D maybe TRBD1 (5 bases). CDR3 sequence: CSVRQPGSYEQYF. CDR3 coding DNA: TGCAGCGTTAGACAGCCTGGCTCCTACGAGCAGTACTTC.